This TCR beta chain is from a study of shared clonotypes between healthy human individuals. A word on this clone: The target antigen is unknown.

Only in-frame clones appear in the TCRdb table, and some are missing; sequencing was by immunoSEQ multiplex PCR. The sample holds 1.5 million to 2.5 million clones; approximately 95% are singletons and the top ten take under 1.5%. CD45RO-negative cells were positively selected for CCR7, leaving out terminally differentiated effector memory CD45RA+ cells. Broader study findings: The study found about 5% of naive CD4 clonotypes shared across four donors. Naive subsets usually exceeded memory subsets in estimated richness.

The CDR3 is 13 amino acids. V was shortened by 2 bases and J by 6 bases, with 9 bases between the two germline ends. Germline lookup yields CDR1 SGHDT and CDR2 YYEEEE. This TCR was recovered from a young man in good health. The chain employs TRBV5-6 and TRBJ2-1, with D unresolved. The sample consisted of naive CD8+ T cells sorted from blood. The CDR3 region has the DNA TGTGCCAGCAGCTTAGGAGTAACCAATGAGCAGTTCTTC. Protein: CASSLGVTNEQFF.